These 21 T cell receptor beta chains came from one sample sequenced in a study of shared clonotypes between healthy human individuals. Using immunoSEQ multiplex PCR, the repertoire was profiled, and TCRdb retains in-frame clones only, with some absent. The table has 2,100,000 or so clones, nearly 97% seen once. The specimen sequenced was naive CD4+ T cells sorted from blood. Subset noted: CD45RA+ positively selected. The source of these receptors is a man aged 18 to 29 in good health.

The rearrangement links TRBV6-1 to TRBJ2-7, with D possibly TRBD1 on 6 matching bases. Trimming took 5 bases from V and 7 from J, leaving 21 bases between them. Germline CDR1 reads MNHNS; CDR2 reads SASEGT. The CDR3 runs 15 residues. The CDR3, as DNA: TGTGCCAGCAGTTTTTCCGGGACACCCCTCGAGGAGCAGTACTTC. Its translation is CASSFSGTPLEEQYF.

The J gene is TRBJ1-4, the V gene TRBV4-3; D is ambiguous. The CDR3 has 14 amino acids. Trimming stripped 1 base from V and 8 bases from J, with 11 bases between. CDR1 is LGHNA and CDR2 is YSLEER in the germline V gene. The CDR3, as DNA: TGCGCCAGCAGCCAAGGACCGAGGCGGGAAAAACTGTTTTTT. The encoded protein is CASSQGPRREKLFF.

V and J are TRBV30 and TRBJ1-4; TRBD1 agrees at 7 bases. V was clipped by 5 bases and J by 8 bases; unmatched bases: 8. The germline V gene encodes CDR1 GTSNPN and CDR2 SVGIG (reference sequence). The CDR3 is made up of 13 amino acids. CDR3 nucleotides: TGTGCCTGGGCTCCGACAGGGTCCGAAAAACTGTTTTTT. Encoded protein: CAWAPTGSEKLFF.

The CDR3 nucleotides read TGTGCCAGCAGTGACGGAGAGTACCAAGAGACCCAGTACTTC. Translation gives CASSDGEYQETQYF. The chain is built from TRBV6-4 and TRBJ2-5, with D unclear. V shed 2 bases and J shed 0 bases, with 7 bases lying between them. This CDR3 has 14 amino acids. From germline, CDR1 is MRHNA and CDR2 SNTAGT.

The chain carries TRBV2 and TRBJ1-1; tentative D call: TRBD1 (5 bases). Germline V gives CDR1 SNHLY, CDR2 FYNNEI. This CDR3 is built from 12 residues. Trimming shortened V by 6 bases and J by 4 bases, and 9 bases separated the two germline ends. The DNA of the CDR3 is TGTGCCAGCAGAGCGACAGCCACTGAAGCTTTCTTT. This codes for CASRATATEAFF.

The V gene is TRBV28, the J gene TRBJ2-2; a weak D match, TRBD2 (7 bases). CDR3 length: 15 residues. CDR1 and CDR2 from the germline V gene are MDHEN and SYDVKM. V lost 7 bases and J 0 bases, leaving 12 bases between the germline ends. CDR3 amino acids: CASTGGGPNTGELFF. The CDR3 DNA reads TGTGCCAGCACTGGCGGGGGCCCGAACACCGGGGAGCTGTTTTTT.

The V and J genes are TRBV10-3 and TRBJ1-2; D is unresolved. CDR1 ENHRY and CDR2 SYGVKD come from the germline V gene. This CDR3 spans 13 amino acids. Trimming took 4 bases from V and 6 from J, leaving 12 bases between them. CDR3 region: CAISGTFLDGYTF. For the CDR3, the DNA is TGTGCCATCAGTGGGACCTTTTTGGATGGCTACACCTTC.

V gene TRBV28 combines with J gene TRBJ2-7; 9 nucleotides agree with TRBD1. Unmatched junction bases numbered 15, after V lost 5 bases and J lost 7 bases. Germline assignment: CDR1 MDHEN and CDR2 SYDVKM. This CDR3 is 16 amino acids long. The CDR3 here is CASSPHRDRALGEQYF. In nucleotides, the CDR3 is TGTGCCAGCAGTCCCCACCGGGACAGGGCCCTCGGGGAGCAGTACTTC.

The chain links TRBV5-1 to TRBJ2-1, with D unresolved. In germline, CDR1 is SGHRS, CDR2 YFSETQ. CDR3 length equals 15 residues. V lost 0 bases and J 9 bases, leaving 16 bases between the germline ends. The CDR3 DNA reads TGCGCCAGCAGCTTGGCCGGAACAGCTGGTGGTGAGCAGTTCTTC. Translating it yields CASSLAGTAGGEQFF.

This sequence joins TRBV19 and TRBJ1-2, with 8 bases aligning to TRBD1. Germline V lookup: CDR1 LNHDA, CDR2 SQIVND (reference sequence). This CDR3 comprises 14 residues. With 6 bases clipped from V and 5 bases from J, the junction kept 8 bases outside the gene matches. The CDR3 protein is CASSQPGQVYGYTF. CDR3 nucleotides: TGTGCCAGTAGCCAACCGGGACAGGTTTATGGCTACACCTTC.

This chain uses TRBV2 with TRBJ2-4; D ambiguous. Trimming stripped 5 bases from V and 5 bases from J, with 4 bases between. Germline V gives CDR1 SNHLY, CDR2 FYNNEI. The CDR3 runs 11 residues. The chain's CDR3 is CASSSENIQYF. DNA of the CDR3: TGTGCCAGCAGTTCAGAAAACATTCAGTACTTC.

This chain uses TRBV6-6 with TRBJ2-7, with 7 bases identical to TRBD2. This CDR3 is 15 amino acids long. V trimming: 0 bases; J trimming: 1 base; junction bases outside the gene matches: 3. Looked up from germline, CDR1 is MNHNY and CDR2 is SVGAGI (reference sequence). The CDR3 DNA reads as TGTGCCAGCAGTTACTCCCCTAGCGGATCCTACGAGCAGTACTTC. It is translated as CASSYSPSGSYEQYF.

V and J are TRBV2 and TRBJ1-4, with 8 bases that match TRBD1. The junction had 3 bases not matched to a gene; V was cut back by 0 bases and J by 0 bases. This CDR3 comprises 17 residues. Germline V gene sequence: CDR1 SNHLY, CDR2 FYNNEI. The CDR3 coding sequence is TGTGCCAGCAGTGAAGCAGGGACAGGAGCAACTAATGAAAAACTGTTTTTT. It codes for CASSEAGTGATNEKLFF.

The chain employs TRBV5-1 and TRBJ2-1; 7 nucleotides agree with TRBD2. J was trimmed by 0 bases and V by 5 bases; bases with no gene match: 8. This CDR3 region has 16 residues. Germline V CDR1 and CDR2: SGHRS, YFSETQ. CDR3 nucleotide sequence: TGCGCCAGCAGTTCCGCGGGAGAGTACTCCTACAATGAGCAGTTCTTC. Translated, it gives CASSSAGEYSYNEQFF.

The chain has TRBV30 and TRBJ1-4, with no clear D. V was shortened by 1 base and J by 7 bases, with 10 bases between the two germline ends. The CDR3 is 13 residues long. From germline, CDR1 is GTSNPN and CDR2 SVGIG (reference sequence). For the CDR3, the DNA is TGTGCCTGGAGTGCCGGGTCCCGTGAAAAACTGTTTTTT. Protein product: CAWSAGSREKLFF.

The V gene is TRBV5-6, the J gene TRBJ2-1; D gene ambiguous. V shed 2 bases and J shed 4 bases, with 16 bases lying between them. The CDR3 contains 16 residues. Germline lookup yields CDR1 SGHDT and CDR2 YYEEEE. The CDR3 sequence is CASSFQSTPMYNEQFF. CDR3 nucleotide sequence: TGTGCCAGCAGCTTTCAGTCGACCCCTATGTACAATGAGCAGTTCTTC.

The rearrangement uses TRBV10-3 and TRBJ2-7, with D perhaps matching TRBD2 (6 bases). Germline V lookup: CDR1 ENHRY, CDR2 SYGVKD. V was shortened by 6 bases and J by 5 bases, with 23 bases between the two germline ends. The length of the CDR3 is 16 residues. CDR3 DNA: TGTGCCATCAGGGAGGGGATATTAATATCGGGCGACGAGCAGTACTTC. Protein: CAIREGILISGDEQYF.

The V gene is TRBV9, the J gene TRBJ1-3, with D tentatively TRBD1 (6 bases). There are 16 residues in the CDR3. From germline, CDR1 is SGDLS and CDR2 YYNGEE. V was cut by 0 bases and J by 4 bases, with 14 bases left in between. The CDR3 is CASSVVAGAKGNTIYF. The CDR3 DNA follows: TGTGCCAGCAGCGTAGTGGCAGGGGCTAAGGGAAACACCATATATTTT.

For this clone: Other DNA sequences in this sample translate to the same CDR3. This chain uses TRBV6-5 with TRBJ1-2; 7 positions agree with TRBD1. V gave up 0 bases and J gave up 7 bases; unmatched junction bases: 2. The CDR3 contains 13 residues. CDR1 and CDR2 from the germline V gene are MNHEY and SVGAGI. The CDR3 bases are TGTGCCAGCAGTTACTCGAAGGGGGCTGGCTACACCTTC. Encoded protein: CASSYSKGAGYTF.

The chain is built from TRBV7-2 and TRBJ2-7; the D gene is possibly TRBD2 (5 bases). CDR3 size: 16 residues. The V gene's germline CDR1 is SGHTA and CDR2 FQGNSA. Trimming stripped 0 bases from V and 7 bases from J, with 19 bases between. The CDR3 spells CASSLAALAPRREQYF. The CDR3 DNA reads TGTGCCAGCAGCTTAGCCGCGCTAGCTCCCCGACGGGAGCAGTACTTC.

J is TRBJ2-7 and V is TRBV6-1, with D perhaps matching TRBD1 or TRBD2 (5 bases each). Trimming took 4 bases from V and 0 from J, leaving 13 bases between them. Germline V gene data show CDR1 as MNHNS and CDR2 as SASEGT. The CDR3 extends over 15 amino acids. The CDR3 region is CASSAMGVNSYEQYF. The CDR3 coding sequence is TGTGCCAGCAGTGCCATGGGGGTGAACTCCTACGAGCAGTACTTC.